This T cell receptor beta chain was sequenced in a study of beta chain features in type 1 diabetes. General study points: Among patients, naive, central memory and Treg TCRB repertoires appeared more similar than among healthy donors. When VDJ junctions were examined, type 1 diabetes patients showed fewer insertions and more deletions.

The sequenced template was cDNA made from the entire isolated RNA. Some clones are missing from TCRdb's copy, which holds only in-frame ones; the method was immunoSEQ multiplex PCR. Of 970,000 or so clones in the sample, about 17% are singletons; the top ten hold 0.02% to 0.025%. On this clone: Its antigen is not identified.

This CDR3 is built from 13 residues. V was pared by 5 bases and J by 4 bases, with 11 bases between. Germline assignment: CDR1 LNHDA and CDR2 SQIVND (reference sequence). This clonotype originated in a woman aged 18-35 years in good health. The specimen sequenced was naive CD4+ T cells from blood. The chain uses TRBV19 and TRBJ1-2; the D gene is possibly TRBD1 (6 bases). The CDR3 protein is CASSLGDIYGYTF. The CDR3 region has the DNA TGTGCCAGTAGTTTGGGGGACATCTATGGCTACACCTTC.